The 16 T cell receptor beta chains below all came from one sample that was sequenced in a study of T cell repertoires in cytomegalovirus infection. TCRdb independently ran MiXCR on the reads; one entry per CDR3 protein. Among roughly 920,000 distinct CDR3 sequences listed, around 32% were seen once. Their antigens remain unidentified. The sequencing used cultured CD8+ T cells from PBMCs, collected from culture after CMV antigen stimulation. The receptors here all came from a human donor in good health (CMV status not recorded). Some clones in this sample may be carry-over from other donors' samples.

The chain joins TRBV5-6 to TRBJ1-4; weak D call: TRBD1 (5 bases). Germline V gene lookup returns CDR1 SGHDT and CDR2 YYEEEE. CDR3 size: 14 residues. V shed 2 bases and J shed 7 bases, with 12 bases lying between them. This CDR3 is CASSLWDRREKLFF. CDR3 in DNA: TGTGCCAGCAGCTTATGGGACCGACGTGAAAAACTGTTTTTT.

This clonotype was seen a handful of times. The chain couples TRBV10-3 to TRBJ2-7, with 10 nucleotides matching TRBD1. CDR1 ENHRY and CDR2 SYGVKD come from the germline V gene. Trimming removed 6 bases from V and 3 bases from J; junction bases left unmatched: 8. The CDR3 is made up of 15 amino acids. In DNA form, the CDR3 reads TGTGCCATCAGCCGACCGGGACAGGGGTACTACGAGCAGTACTTC. This codes for CAISRPGQGYYEQYF.

This clonotype was seen a handful of times. The chain uses TRBV6-5 and TRBJ2-5, with D hard to call. This CDR3 is 14 amino acids long. With 3 bases removed from V and 1 base from J, the gap between germline ends came to 9 bases. Germline V gene sequence: CDR1 MNHEY, CDR2 SVGAGI. The CDR3 sequence: CASSYFSSQETQYF. CDR3 sequence (DNA): TGTGCCAGCAGTTATTTCTCGTCCCAAGAGACCCAGTACTTC.

This clonotype came up a few times. J is TRBJ2-3 and V is TRBV7-9; D is uncertain. Trimming shortened V by 2 bases and J by 5 bases, and 5 bases separated the two germline ends. The CDR3 extends over 12 amino acids. The germline V gene has CDR1 SEHNR and CDR2 FQNEAQ (reference sequence). The CDR3 spells CASSLYLDTQYF. The CDR3 DNA reads TGTGCCAGCAGCTTATACTTAGATACGCAGTATTTT.

About this clonotype: A clone one base away is much larger, so this may be a read error. The chain is built from TRBV7-8 and TRBJ2-1; maybe TRBD2 (7 bases). Between the trimmed V and J ends, which lost 5 bases and 13 bases, there was a span of 18 bases. CDR3 size: 13 residues. CDR1 SGHVS and CDR2 FQNEAQ come from the germline V gene. Here the CDR3 DNA reads TGTGCCAGCAGCCCCAAACAGGGAGGGGCACAGTTCTTC. Translating it yields CASSPKQGGAQFF.

V usage is TRBV27 and J usage is TRBJ1-6, with a possible D match to TRBD1 (5 bases). This CDR3 region has 15 residues. Per the germline V gene, CDR1 is MNHEY and CDR2 is SMNVEV (reference sequence). The V gene lost 8 bases and the J gene lost 0 bases, with 11 bases spanning the gap. The CDR3 here is CASGNRRSYNSPLHF. DNA of the CDR3: TGTGCCAGCGGTAACAGGCGCTCCTATAATTCACCCCTCCACTTT.

This clonotype was detected only a few times. This chain joins TRBV10-3 and TRBJ1-2, with 8 positions matching TRBD1. CDR1 is ENHRY, CDR2 SYGVKD, per germline. Trimming at V came to 8 bases and at J to 3 bases, leaving 11 bases not matched to a gene. This CDR3 region has 15 residues. The CDR3 is CAIGGGQGADYGYTF. For the CDR3, the DNA is TGTGCCATCGGTGGGGGCCAGGGGGCGGACTATGGCTACACCTTC.

This clonotype showed up just a few times. The chain joins TRBV4-2 to TRBJ1-4; 7 nucleotides line up with TRBD1. After removal of 1 base from V and 1 base from J, the junction contained 3 bases not matched to a gene. Germline values: CDR1 LGHNA, CDR2 YNFKEQ. The CDR3 is 16 residues long. CDR3 DNA sequence: TGTGCCAGCAGCCAAGCTACAGGGGAAACTAATGAAAAACTGTTTTTT. It is translated as CASSQATGETNEKLFF.

The CDR3 here is CASAQLQEETQYF. CDR3 in DNA: TGTGCTAGTGCCCAATTACAGGAAGAGACCCAGTACTTC. This sequence joins TRBV12-5 and TRBJ2-5; D is perhaps TRBD1 (5 bases). This CDR3 spans 13 amino acids. CDR1 is LGHNT and CDR2 is FRNRAP in the germline V gene. Trimming took 7 bases from V and 3 from J, leaving 12 bases between them.

The chain recombines TRBV2 with TRBJ2-3, with D perhaps assigned TRBD1 or TRBD2 (6 bases each). CDR3 length: 15 amino acids. V was shortened by 8 bases and J by 5 bases, with 20 bases between the two germline ends. Germline CDR1 reads SNHLY; CDR2 reads FYNNEI. CDR3 bases: TGTGCCAGCTTCACGACGGAGGGGGAAGTAGATACGCAGTATTTT. Residues: CASFTTEGEVDTQYF.

Only a few counts were recorded for this clonotype. This chain links TRBV4-1 with TRBJ2-2; 10 bases map to TRBD1. CDR3 size: 16 residues. Per the germline V gene, CDR1 is MGHRA and CDR2 is YSYEKL. V trimming: 3 bases; J trimming: 3 bases; junction bases outside the gene matches: 4. The CDR3 sequence is CASSQTGGPDTGELFF. The CDR3 coding sequence is TGCGCCAGCAGCCAGACAGGGGGCCCGGACACCGGGGAGCTGTTTTTT.

This chain links TRBV4-1 with TRBJ2-7; a possible D gene is TRBD2 (5 bases). V was clipped by 0 bases and J by 6 bases, with 9 bases between them. The V gene's germline CDR1 is MGHRA and CDR2 YSYEKL. There are 13 residues in the CDR3. Here the CDR3 reads CASSQESRGEQYF. CDR3 nucleotides: TGCGCCAGCAGCCAAGAGTCCCGGGGCGAGCAGTACTTC.

The V call is TRBV2, the J call TRBJ1-5; no definite D call. This CDR3 has 13 amino acids. Trimming cost V 0 bases and J 7 bases, with 7 bases left between them. In germline, CDR1 is SNHLY, CDR2 FYNNEI. CDR3: CASSEAVDQPQHF. CDR3 nucleotides: TGTGCCAGCAGTGAAGCGGTGGACCAGCCCCAGCATTTT.

The chain has TRBV7-6 and TRBJ2-7, with D hard to call. Per germline, CDR1 SGHVS and CDR2 FNYEAQ. Between the trimmed V and J ends, which lost 6 bases and 3 bases, there was a span of 15 bases. The CDR3 totals 14 residues. This chain's CDR3 is CASSSLEGVYEQYF. As DNA, the CDR3 is TGTGCCAGCAGTTCCCTAGAAGGCGTCTACGAGCAGTACTTC.

This clonotype was observed a handful of times. V and J are TRBV20-1 and TRBJ2-1; 10 nucleotides line up with TRBD1. The junction had 15 bases not matched to a gene; V was cut back by 0 bases and J by 7 bases. From germline, CDR1 is DFQATT and CDR2 SNEGSKA (reference sequence). This CDR3 has 18 amino acids. The DNA for the CDR3 is TGCAGTGCTAGAGATCTCATTGGCGAGACAGGGGGCTGGAATGAGCAGTTCTTC. As protein: CSARDLIGETGGWNEQFF.

This clonotype was seen only a few times. J is TRBJ1-5 and V is TRBV4-1, with D maybe TRBD1 (6 bases). Germline V gene lookup returns CDR1 MGHRA and CDR2 YSYEKL. V was cut by 3 bases and J by 1 base, with 13 bases left in between. The CDR3 runs 16 residues. The CDR3 is CASSQGGGSSNQPQHF. As DNA, the CDR3 is TGCGCCAGCAGCCAGGGGGGGGGCTCGAGCAATCAGCCCCAGCATTTT.